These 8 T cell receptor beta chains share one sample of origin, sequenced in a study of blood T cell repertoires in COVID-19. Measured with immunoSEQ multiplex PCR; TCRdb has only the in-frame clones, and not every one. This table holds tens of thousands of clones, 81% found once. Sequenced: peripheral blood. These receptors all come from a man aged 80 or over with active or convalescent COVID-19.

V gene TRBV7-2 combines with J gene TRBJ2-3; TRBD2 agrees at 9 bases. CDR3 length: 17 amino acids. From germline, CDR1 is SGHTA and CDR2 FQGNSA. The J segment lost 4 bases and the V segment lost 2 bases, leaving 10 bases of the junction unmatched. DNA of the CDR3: TGTGCCAGCAGCTTATCCGCGGCGGGGGGGATAGCAGATACGCAGTATTTT. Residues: CASSLSAAGGIADTQYF. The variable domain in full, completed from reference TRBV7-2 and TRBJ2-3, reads GAGVSQSPSNKVTEKGKDVELRCDPISGHTALYWYRQSLGQGLEFLIYFQGNSAPDKSGLPSDRFSAERTGGSVSTLTIQRTQQEDSAVYLCASSLSAAGGIADTQYFGPGTRLTVL.

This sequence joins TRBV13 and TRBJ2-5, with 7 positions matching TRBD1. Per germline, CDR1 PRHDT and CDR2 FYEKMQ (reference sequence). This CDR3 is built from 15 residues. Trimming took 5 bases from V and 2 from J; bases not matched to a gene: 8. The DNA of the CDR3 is TGTGCCAGCAGCCTCGAACAGGGGCGTCAAGAGACCCAGTACTTC. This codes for CASSLEQGRQETQYF.

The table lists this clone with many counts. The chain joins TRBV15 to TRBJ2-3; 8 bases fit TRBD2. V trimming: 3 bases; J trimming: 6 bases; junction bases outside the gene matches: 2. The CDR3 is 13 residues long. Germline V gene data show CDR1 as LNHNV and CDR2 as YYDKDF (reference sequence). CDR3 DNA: TGTGCCACCAGCAGGCCGGGGGGGGATACGCAGTATTTT. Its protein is CATSRPGGDTQYF.

The CDR3 reads CASRTQVFGNTIYF. In DNA, the CDR3 is TGTGCCAGTAGGACCCAGGTGTTCGGAAACACCATATATTTT. The chain uses TRBV19 and TRBJ1-3; D gene ambiguous. With 6 bases removed from V and 4 bases from J, the gap between germline ends came to 13 bases. This CDR3 has 14 amino acids. The germline V gene encodes CDR1 LNHDA and CDR2 SQIVND (reference sequence).

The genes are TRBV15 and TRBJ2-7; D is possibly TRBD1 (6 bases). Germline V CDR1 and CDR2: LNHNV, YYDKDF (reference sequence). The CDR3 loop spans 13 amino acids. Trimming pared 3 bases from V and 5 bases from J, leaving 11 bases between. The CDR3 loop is CATSRLGTHEQYF. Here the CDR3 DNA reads TGTGCCACCAGCAGGCTCGGGACACACGAGCAGTACTTC.

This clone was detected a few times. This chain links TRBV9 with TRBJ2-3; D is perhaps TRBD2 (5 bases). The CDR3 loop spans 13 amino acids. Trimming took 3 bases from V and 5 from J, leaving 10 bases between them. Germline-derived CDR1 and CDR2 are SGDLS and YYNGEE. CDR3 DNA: TGTGCCAGCAGCGCCTATGGAGGAGATACGCAGTATTTT. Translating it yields CASSAYGGDTQYF.

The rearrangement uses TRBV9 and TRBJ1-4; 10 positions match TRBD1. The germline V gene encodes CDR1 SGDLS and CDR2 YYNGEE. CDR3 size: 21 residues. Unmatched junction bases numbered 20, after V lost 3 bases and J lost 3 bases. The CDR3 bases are TGTGCCAGCAGCGCCGAAGGGCCGGGACAGGGGTCTCTCGCGGCTAATGAAAAACTGTTTTTT. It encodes CASSAEGPGQGSLAANEKLFF.

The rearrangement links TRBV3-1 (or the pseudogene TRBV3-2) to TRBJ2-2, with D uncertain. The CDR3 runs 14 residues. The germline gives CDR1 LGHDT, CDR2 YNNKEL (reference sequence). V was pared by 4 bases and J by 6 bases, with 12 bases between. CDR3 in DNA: TGTGCCAGCAGCCCCCAGACACCAGCCGGGGAGCTGTTTTTT. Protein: CASSPQTPAGELFF.